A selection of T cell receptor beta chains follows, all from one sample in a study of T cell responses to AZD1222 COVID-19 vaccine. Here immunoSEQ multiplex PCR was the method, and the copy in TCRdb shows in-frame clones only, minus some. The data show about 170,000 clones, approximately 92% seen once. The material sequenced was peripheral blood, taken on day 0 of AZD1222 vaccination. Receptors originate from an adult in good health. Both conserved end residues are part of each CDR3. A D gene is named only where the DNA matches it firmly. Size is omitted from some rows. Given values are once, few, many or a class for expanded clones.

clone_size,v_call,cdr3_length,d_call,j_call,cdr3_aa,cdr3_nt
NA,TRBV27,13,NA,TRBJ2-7,CASSLSGDHEQYF,TGTGCCAGCAGCTTATCTGGGGACCACGAGCAGTACTTC
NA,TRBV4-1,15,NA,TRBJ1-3,CASSQYEVPGNTIYF,TGCGCCAGCAGCCAATATGAGGTCCCTGGAAACACCATATATTTT
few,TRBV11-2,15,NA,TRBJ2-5,CASSPAGRGGETQYF,TGTGCCAGCAGCCCAGCAGGCCGGGGCGGAGAGACCCAGTACTTC
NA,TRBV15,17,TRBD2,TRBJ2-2,CATISLGRTSGTGELFF,TGTGCCACCATCTCTCTTGGACGGACTAGCGGAACCGGGGAGCTGTTTTTT
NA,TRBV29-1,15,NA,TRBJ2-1,CSVEGGEEAYNEQFF,TGCAGCGTTGAAGGAGGAGAGGAGGCCTACAATGAGCAGTTCTTC
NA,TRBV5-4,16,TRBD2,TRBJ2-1,CASSVLAGVSYNEQFF,TGTGCCAGCAGCGTACTAGCGGGGGTGTCCTACAATGAGCAGTTCTTC
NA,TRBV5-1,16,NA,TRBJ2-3,CASSLFAGPSTDTQYF,TGCGCCAGCAGCTTGTTCGCAGGCCCTAGCACAGATACGCAGTATTTT
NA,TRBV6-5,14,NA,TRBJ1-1,CASSPGHLNTEAFF,TGTGCCAGCAGTCCCGGACACTTGAACACTGAAGCTTTCTTT
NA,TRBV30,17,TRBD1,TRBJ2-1,CAWDRGAAGPLSNEQFF,TGTGCCTGGGACAGGGGTGCGGCGGGTCCCCTCTCCAATGAGCAGTTCTTC
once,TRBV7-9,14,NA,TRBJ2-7,CASTPDTGWAEQYF,TGTGCCAGCACCCCTGATACAGGGTGGGCCGAGCAGTACTTC
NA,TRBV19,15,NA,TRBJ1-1,CASSLRQVVGTEAFF,TGTGCCAGTAGTCTCCGACAGGTTGTAGGGACTGAAGCTTTCTTT
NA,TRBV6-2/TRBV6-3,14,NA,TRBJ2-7,CASSPWSGSYEQYF,TGTGCCAGCAGTCCCTGGTCAGGATCCTACGAGCAGTACTTC
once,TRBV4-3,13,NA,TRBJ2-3,CASSQDVADTQYF,TGCGCCAGCAGCCAAGATGTTGCAGATACGCAGTATTTT
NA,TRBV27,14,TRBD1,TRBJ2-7,CASSPTGGGYEQYF,TGTGCCAGCTCCCCCACAGGGGGCGGCTACGAGCAGTACTTC
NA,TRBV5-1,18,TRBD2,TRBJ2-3,CASSLPGLAGGRSDTQYF,TGCGCCAGCAGCTTGCCGGGACTAGCGGGGGGGCGGTCAGATACGCAGTATTTT
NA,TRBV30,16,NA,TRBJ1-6,CAWTRQGMSYNSPLHF,TGTGCCTGGACCCGGCAGGGGATGTCCTATAATTCACCCCTCCACTTT
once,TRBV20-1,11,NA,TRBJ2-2,CSARGAGELFF,TGCAGTGCTAGGGGTGCCGGGGAGCTGTTTTTT
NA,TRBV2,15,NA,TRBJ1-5,CASSGGIYSNQPQHF,TGTGCCAGCAGTGGGGGCATCTATAGCAATCAGCCCCAGCATTTT
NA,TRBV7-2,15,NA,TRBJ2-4,CASSLGSVAKNIQYF,TGTGCCAGCAGCTTAGGCTCGGTAGCCAAAAACATTCAGTACTTC
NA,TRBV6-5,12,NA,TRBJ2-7,CASPDSLYEQYF,TGTGCCAGTCCGGACTCCCTCTACGAGCAGTACTTC
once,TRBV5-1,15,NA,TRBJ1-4,CASSLAVGANEKLFF,TGCGCCAGCAGCTTGGCGGTCGGAGCTAATGAAAAACTGTTTTTT
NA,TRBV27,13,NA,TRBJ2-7,CASQRRREGEQYF,TGTGCCTCCCAGAGACGGAGGGAAGGCGAGCAGTACTTC
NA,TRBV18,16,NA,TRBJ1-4,CASSPPERGYNEKLFF,TGTGCCAGCTCACCACCGGAAAGGGGATATAATGAAAAACTGTTTTTT
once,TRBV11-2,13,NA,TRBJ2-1,CASSLDSLGEQFF,TGTGCCAGCAGCTTAGATAGTTTGGGTGAGCAGTTCTTC
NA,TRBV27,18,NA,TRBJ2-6,CASSPTGQFRSGANVLTF,TGTGCCAGCAGTCCTACGGGGCAGTTTCGCTCTGGGGCCAACGTCCTGACTTTC
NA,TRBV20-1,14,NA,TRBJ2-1,CSASSSGSTNEQFF,TGCAGTGCTAGTAGTAGCGGATCTACAAATGAGCAGTTCTTC
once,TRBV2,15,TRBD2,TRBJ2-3,CASSASGRNTDTQYF,TGTGCCAGCAGTGCTAGCGGGAGGAACACAGATACGCAGTATTTT
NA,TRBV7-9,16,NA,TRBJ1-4,CASSPRATADNEKLFF,TGTGCCAGCAGCCCGAGAGCGACGGCCGACAATGAAAAACTGTTTTTT
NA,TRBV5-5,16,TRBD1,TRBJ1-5,CASSKQGALSNQPQHF,TGTGCCAGCAGCAAACAGGGGGCCCTTAGCAATCAGCCCCAGCATTTT
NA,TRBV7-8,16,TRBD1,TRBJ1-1,CASSSPGDRGYYEAFF,TGTGCCAGCAGCTCGCCCGGGGACAGGGGCTACTATGAAGCTTTCTTT
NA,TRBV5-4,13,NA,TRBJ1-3,CASSLEAGNTIYF,TGTGCCAGCAGCTTGGAGGCTGGAAACACCATATATTTT
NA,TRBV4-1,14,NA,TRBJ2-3,CASSLGPSTDTQYF,TGCGCCAGCAGCCTCGGACCGAGCACAGATACGCAGTATTTT
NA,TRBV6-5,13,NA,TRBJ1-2,CASSSQFNYGYTF,TGTGCCAGCAGTTCACAGTTCAACTATGGCTACACCTTC